A selection of T cell receptor beta chains follows, all from one sample in a study of CD8 T cell repertoires and HIV-1 epitope variants. Clones were sequenced by immunoSEQ multiplex PCR, and TCRdb holds only the in-frame ones, with some missing. The sample gives under 100,000 clones, roughly four fifths of which show up once; around a quarter is in the top ten. The sample consisted of uncultured baseline CD8+ T cells from peripheral blood mononuclear cells (PBMCs). The receptor set was obtained from a male donor with HIV. CDR3s include the opening cysteine and the closing phenylalanine or tryptophan. D genes are given only for firm matches. Size is omitted from some rows. Given values are once, few, many or a class for expanded clones.

size	J	D	V	DNA	CDR3
.	TRBJ1-5	.	TRBV28	TGTGCCAGCAGTTTTGTACATAGCAATCAGCCCCAGCATTTT	CASSFVHSNQPQHF
once	TRBJ1-4	.	TRBV2	TGTGCCAGCAGTGCCCAGGGAGGGGGTAATGAAAAACTGTTTTTT	CASSAQGGGNEKLFF
.	TRBJ1-1	.	TRBV7-9	TGTGCCAGCAGCTTAACAGGCGTTACTTATGAAGCTTTCTTT	CASSLTGVTYEAFF
many	TRBJ2-3	TRBD2	TRBV6-6	TGTGCCAGCAGGTACGGACTAGCGGACACAGATACGCAGTATTTT	CASRYGLADTDTQYF
few	TRBJ1-5	.	TRBV7-3	TGTGCCAGCAGCTTAACGTTCGGGGAGCCCCAGCATTTT	CASSLTFGEPQHF
few	TRBJ1-1	.	TRBV6-1	TGTGCCAGCAGTGAAATGGTAATGAACACTGAAGCTTTCTTT	CASSEMVMNTEAFF
.	TRBJ1-5	.	TRBV28	TGTGCCACTTGTACAAACAATCAGCCCCAGCATTTT	CATCTNNQPQHF
.	TRBJ2-6	.	TRBV6-6	TGTGCCAGCCGGCAGGCCCTCTCTGGGGCCAACGTCCTGACTTTC	CASRQALSGANVLTF
.	TRBJ2-5	.	TRBV25-1	TGTGCCAGCAGTGACGTGACAGGCCCGACCCGAGAGACCCAGTACTTC	CASSDVTGPTRETQYF
.	TRBJ2-5	.	TRBV9	TGTGCCAGCAGTGTAGGAGGAGCTCAAGAGACCCAGTACTTC	CASSVGGAQETQYF
.	TRBJ2-7	.	TRBV6-6	TGTGCCAGCAGTTACGAGGGACGGGAGCAGTACTTC	CASSYEGREQYF
.	TRBJ1-3	.	TRBV28	TGTGCCAGCAGTGAAGGGTTTGGAAACACCATATATTTT	CASSEGFGNTIYF
.	TRBJ2-7	TRBD1	TRBV6-6	TGTGCCAGCTGGGCGGCAGGGGGCGCTCGGTACGAGCAGTACTTC	CASWAAGGARYEQYF
.	TRBJ2-1	.	TRBV6-5	TGTGCCAGCAGCCGGGGGCCCCCCTACAATGAGCAGTTCTTC	CASSRGPPYNEQFF
.	TRBJ2-7	TRBD2	TRBV5-6	TGTGCCAGCAGCTTGGAGGCTAGCGGGTATTTCTACGAGCAGTACTTC	CASSLEASGYFYEQYF
.	TRBJ1-2	.	TRBV25-1	TGTGCCAGCAGTGCGACAGGTCCCGGTAGAGGCTACACCTTC	CASSATGPGRGYTF
.	TRBJ1-2	TRBD1	TRBV5-8	TGTGCCAGCAGCTTGGGGGTGACAGGGAGAAATGGCTACACCTTC	CASSLGVTGRNGYTF
.	TRBJ2-5	TRBD2	TRBV5-1	TGCGCCAGCAGCCCGTCTTTCGGGGGGCAAGAGACCCAGTACTTC	CASSPSFGGQETQYF
.	TRBJ2-2	.	TRBV29-1	TGCAGCGTTGGTCTCTGGTCCGGGGAGCTGTTTTTT	CSVGLWSGELFF
.	TRBJ2-5	TRBD2	TRBV29-1	TGCAGCGTTGAAGGAGGCGGGAGTGGGGGGTACCAAGAGACCCAGTACTTC	CSVEGGGSGGYQETQYF
.	TRBJ2-5	.	TRBV6-5	TGTGCCAGCAGTTACTCGAGTGGGTTAGAGACCCAGTACTTC	CASSYSSGLETQYF
.	TRBJ2-1	TRBD1	TRBV30	TGTGCCTGGAGTGTACGGCAGGGGGCTTACAATGAGCAGTTCTTC	CAWSVRQGAYNEQFF
.	TRBJ2-2	.	TRBV13	TGTGCCAGCAGCTTATCGAGTACGAACACCGGGGAGCTGTTTTTT	CASSLSSTNTGELFF
few	TRBJ1-6	TRBD1	TRBV9	TGTGCCAGCAGCCCAGTGCCAGGGGGTGATTCACCCCTCCACTTT	CASSPVPGGDSPLHF
.	TRBJ1-3	.	TRBV5-4	TGTGCCAGCAGCTTGCCTGACGCCGGAAACACCATATATTTT	CASSLPDAGNTIYF
.	TRBJ1-1	TRBD1	TRBV5-8	TGTGCCAGCAGCTTGGGGACAGGGCGCACTGAAGCTTTCTTT	CASSLGTGRTEAFF
.	TRBJ2-1	.	TRBV7-6	TGTGCCAGCAGCTTAGAAGGGAACTCCTACAATGAGCAGTTCTTC	CASSLEGNSYNEQFF
.	TRBJ2-3	.	TRBV7-2	TGTGCCAGCAGCTTAGTAACCCCCACAGATACGCAGTATTTT	CASSLVTPTDTQYF
.	TRBJ1-2	.	TRBV10-1	TGCGCCAGCAGTCCTACCCAGGTGCCGGGTGGCTACACCTTC	CASSPTQVPGGYTF
.	TRBJ2-1	.	TRBV5-4	TGTGCCAGCAGCTTAGCGGTGTCCTACAATGAGCAGTTCTTC	CASSLAVSYNEQFF
.	TRBJ2-3	TRBD1	TRBV7-3	TGTGCCAGCAGCCTAGGACAGGGGCAGGTTACGCAGTATTTT	CASSLGQGQVTQYF
once	TRBJ2-2	TRBD1	TRBV6-5	TGTGCCAGCACCGACAGGGGGAACACCGGGGAGCTGTTTTTT	CASTDRGNTGELFF
.	TRBJ1-1	.	TRBV28	TGTGCCAGCACCCCTGGGGCACGGGTGCCCGAAGCTTTCTTT	CASTPGARVPEAFF
.	TRBJ1-1	.	TRBV30	TGTGCCTGGAGCCAAAGGACGGGTACTGAAGCTTTCTTT	CAWSQRTGTEAFF
.	TRBJ2-5	.	TRBV7-2	TGTGCCAGCAGCTTAGCCGGCTCGCGAATGGAGACCCAGTACTTC	CASSLAGSRMETQYF
.	TRBJ2-1	.	TRBV5-8	TGTGCCAGCAGCGCGTATAGCAGTAACAATGAGCAGTTCTTC	CASSAYSSNNEQFF
.	TRBJ2-5	.	TRBV29-1	TGCAGCGTTGATATGAGGGAGACCCAGTACTTC	CSVDMRETQYF
.	TRBJ2-7	TRBD2	TRBV6-5	TGTGCCAGCAGGACTAGCGGGCTCAAACACGGCGAGCAGTACTTC	CASRTSGLKHGEQYF
.	TRBJ2-1	.	TRBV4-2	TGTGCCAGCAGCCAAGATGGGCGTAATGAGCAGTTCTTC	CASSQDGRNEQFF
.	TRBJ2-7	.	TRBV5-4	TGTGCCAGCAGCCGAGAGATCGGCAGCTACGAGCAGTACTTC	CASSREIGSYEQYF
.	TRBJ2-2	TRBD2	TRBV4-2	TGTGCCAGCAGCCAAGCTGGCGCGGGAGGGCCGGACACCGGGGAGCTGTTTTTT	CASSQAGAGGPDTGELFF
.	TRBJ2-1	TRBD2	TRBV7-9	TGTGCCAGCAGCTTACCCCACCGGCTAGCGGGAGCTAAGACTGAGCAGTTCTTC	CASSLPHRLAGAKTEQFF